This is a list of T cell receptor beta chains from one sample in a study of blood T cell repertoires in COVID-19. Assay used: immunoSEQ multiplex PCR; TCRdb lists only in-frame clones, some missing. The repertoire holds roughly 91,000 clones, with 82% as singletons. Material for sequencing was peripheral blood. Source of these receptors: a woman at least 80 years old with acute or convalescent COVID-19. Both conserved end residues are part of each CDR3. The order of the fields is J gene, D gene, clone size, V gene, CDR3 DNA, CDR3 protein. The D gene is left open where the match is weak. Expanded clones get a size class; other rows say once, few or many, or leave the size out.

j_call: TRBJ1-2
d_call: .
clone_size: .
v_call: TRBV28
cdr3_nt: TGTGCCAGCAGTTTCCGTGGCTACACCTTC
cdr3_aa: CASSFRGYTF

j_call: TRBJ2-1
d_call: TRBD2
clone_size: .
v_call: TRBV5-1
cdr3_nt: TGCGCCAGCAGCCCAGACGGGACTAGCGGATACAATGAGCAGTTCTTC
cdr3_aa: CASSPDGTSGYNEQFF

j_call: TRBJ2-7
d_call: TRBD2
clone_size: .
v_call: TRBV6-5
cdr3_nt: TGTGCCAGCAGGCCCGGGGGGTCCTACGAGCAGTACTTC
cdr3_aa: CASRPGGSYEQYF

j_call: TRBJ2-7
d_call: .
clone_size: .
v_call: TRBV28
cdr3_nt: TGTGCCAGCAGTTCCCACTACGAGCAGTACTTC
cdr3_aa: CASSSHYEQYF

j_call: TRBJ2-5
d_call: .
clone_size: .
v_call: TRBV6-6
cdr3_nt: TGTGCCAGCAGTTCCGGGACATTCCAAGAGACCCAGTACTTC
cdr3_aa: CASSSGTFQETQYF

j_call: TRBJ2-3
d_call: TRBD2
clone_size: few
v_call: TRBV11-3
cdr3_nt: TGTGCCAGCAGTTCCGGGACTAGCTTAGAGACAGATACGCAGTATTTT
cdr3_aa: CASSSGTSLETDTQYF

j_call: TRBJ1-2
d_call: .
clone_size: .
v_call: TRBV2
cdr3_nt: TGTGCCAGCAGTGTGGGGACACCCACGGTTGTCTATGGCTACACCTTC
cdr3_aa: CASSVGTPTVVYGYTF

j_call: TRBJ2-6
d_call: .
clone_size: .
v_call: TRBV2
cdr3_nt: TGTGCCAGTAACCTGGAGGTTGCTGGGGCCAACGTCCTGACTTTC
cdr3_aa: CASNLEVAGANVLTF

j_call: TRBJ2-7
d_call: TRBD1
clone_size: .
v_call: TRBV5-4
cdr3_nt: TGTGCCAGCGGAAGGACAGGGGGCCGCTACGAGCAGTACTTC
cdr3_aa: CASGRTGGRYEQYF

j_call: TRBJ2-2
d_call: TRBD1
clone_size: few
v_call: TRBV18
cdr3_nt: TGTGCCAGCTCACCTACAGGGGACACCGGGGAGCTGTTTTTT
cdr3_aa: CASSPTGDTGELFF

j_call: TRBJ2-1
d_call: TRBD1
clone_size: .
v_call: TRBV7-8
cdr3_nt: TGTGCCAGCAGCTCTAGGGACAGCAGCTCCTACAATGAGCAGTTCTTC
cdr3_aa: CASSSRDSSSYNEQFF

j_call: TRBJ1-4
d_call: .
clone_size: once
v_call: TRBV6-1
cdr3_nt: TGTGCCAGCAGTGATGGGAGGACGGGTGAAAAACTGTTTTTT
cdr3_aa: CASSDGRTGEKLFF

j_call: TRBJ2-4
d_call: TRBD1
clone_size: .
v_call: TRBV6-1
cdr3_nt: TGTGCCAGCAGTGAAGCGGGGACAGGGCGGAACATTCAGTACTTC
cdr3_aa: CASSEAGTGRNIQYF

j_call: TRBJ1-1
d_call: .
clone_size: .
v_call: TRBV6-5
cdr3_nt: TGTGCCAGCAGTTACTCAATCGGTACGAGGACTGAAGCTTTCTTT
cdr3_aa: CASSYSIGTRTEAFF

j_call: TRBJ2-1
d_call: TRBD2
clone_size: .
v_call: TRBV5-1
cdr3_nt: TGCGCCAGCAGCTTGGCTTCGGGGGAGGGGTACAATGAGCAGTTCTTC
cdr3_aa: CASSLASGEGYNEQFF

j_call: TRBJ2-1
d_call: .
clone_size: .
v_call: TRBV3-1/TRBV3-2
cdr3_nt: TGTGCCAGCAGCCAAGAACTACTTGGGCAGTTCTTC
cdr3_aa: CASSQELLGQFF

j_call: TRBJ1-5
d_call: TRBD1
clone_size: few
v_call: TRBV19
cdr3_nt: TGTGCCAGTAGTATAGCCAGGGGGCATGGCAATCAGCCCCAGCATTTT
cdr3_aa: CASSIARGHGNQPQHF